This T cell receptor beta chain originates from a study of T-cell reconstitution after alpha-beta-depleted transplantation in children. The study, taken as a whole, reports: When one year had passed after transplant, most T-cell counts and diversity came from newly produced T cells. The study reportedly traced alpha-beta T cells about two months after transplant to several hundred expanded graft clones. Elevated TCRbeta diversity at day 60 was traced, in some patients, to surviving recipient T cells and thymic progenitors.

A note on this clonotype: Its matching antigen is unknown.

The CDR3 runs to 14 residues. With 7 bases removed from V and 4 bases from J, the gap between germline ends came to 14 bases. Germline CDR1 WSHSY, CDR2 SAAADI. TCRbeta library preparation incorporated unique molecular identifiers. TCRdb passed the PCR reads through MiXCR, listing each CDR3 protein once. The sample records more than 300,000 distinct CDR3 sequences, roughly 16% being singletons. The sequenced sample was PBMCs, mostly from graft donor cells, obtained 360 days after TCRalphabeta/CD19-depleted stem cell transplant. The rearrangement uses TRBV10-2 and TRBJ2-1, with a weak D call TRBD1 (6 bases). The receptor's source is a male patient aged 2 to 10 who had a stem cell transplant for acute lymphoblastic leukemia, so the T cells may come from the graft donor. CDR3: CASNNQGRYNEQFF. The CDR3 DNA reads TGCGCCAGCAACAACCAGGGGCGTTACAATGAGCAGTTCTTC.